The clone carrying this TCR beta chain was detected ten times or more. The target antigen is unknown. These data come from a study of T cells in Graves' hyperthyroidism and ophthalmopathy. General study points: From stable hyperthyroidism, ophthalmopathy was set apart by a 13 V-J model.

Amplification of TCR beta CDR3 regions used RNA as the template. First-round RT-PCR with HTBI primers amplified the TCR CDR3 region. TCRdb re-called the multiplex PCR reads through MiXCR, storing one row per CDR3 protein. Here the sample spans around 620,000 distinct CDR3 sequences, around 16% being singletons. The CDR3 is 15 amino acids. Germline V gene lookup returns CDR1 SGDLS and CDR2 YYNGEE. Trimming stripped 3 bases from V and 1 base from J, with 14 bases between. The sequencing input was blood. V and J are TRBV9 and TRBJ2-7; D tentatively reads TRBD1 or TRBD2 (5 bases each). This sequence was found in a woman younger than 45 with Graves' hyperthyroidism. The DNA for the CDR3 is TGTGCCAGCAGCGACAGCCGGGACCTGTCCTACGAGCAGTACTTC. Translating it yields CASSDSRDLSYEQYF.